A selection of T cell receptor beta chains follows, all from one sample in a study of CD8 T cells in Susac syndrome. Via MiXCR, TCRdb re-called the immunoSEQ multiplex PCR reads, giving one row per CDR3 protein. The repertoire includes tens of thousands of distinct CDR3 sequences, roughly 91% of them detected once, and 0.5% to 0.6% sits in the top ten. Sequencing input: CD8+ T cells from PBMCs. The receptors were sampled from a human donor with multiple sclerosis. Both conserved end residues are part of each CDR3. The D gene is left open where the match is weak. Clone size is shown for a subset of rows, as once, few, many or a class of expanded clone.

>TRBV2|-|TRBJ2-7|-
TGTGCCAGCAGTGGTGGTACCTCCTACGAGCAGTACTTC
CASSGGTSYEQYF
>TRBV29-1|-|TRBJ1-1|-
TGCAGCGTTGATAGGGGAGACGAAGCTTTCTTT
CSVDRGDEAFF
>TRBV7-6|-|TRBJ2-2|-
TGTGCCAGCAGCCTAGAGTATTCCGGGGAGCTGTTTTTT
CASSLEYSGELFF
>TRBV28|-|TRBJ2-7|TRBD1
TGTGCCAGCAGTCAGTGGACAGGGCAGGATTTACAGGCCTTC
CASSQWTGQDLQAF
>TRBV9|-|TRBJ2-5|TRBD2
TGTGCCAGCAGCGTAGCTGCGGGGGTGGAGACCCAGTACTTC
CASSVAAGVETQYF
>TRBV9|-|TRBJ1-5|-
TGTGCCAGCAGCGCGGACGGGTATAGCAATCAGCCCCAGCATTTT
CASSADGYSNQPQHF
>TRBV4-1|-|TRBJ2-1|-
TGCGCCAGCAGCCAAGATCCATTTCGGGCTAGCGCGGATGAGCAGTTCTTC
CASSQDPFRASADEQFF
>TRBV3-1|once|TRBJ2-2|TRBD2
TGTGCCAGCAGCCAAGATTCGGGACTAGCGGGAGCCGGGGAGCTGTTTTTT
CASSQDSGLAGAGELFF
>TRBV9|-|TRBJ2-7|TRBD2
TGTGCCAGCAGCCCCCGCGGGACTAGCGGGGGGACCTCCTACGAGCAGTACTTC
CASSPRGTSGGTSYEQYF
>TRBV28|-|TRBJ2-1|-
TGTGCCATCAGACGGGAAGGATGGGGGTACAATGAGCAGTTCTTC
CAIRREGWGYNEQFF
>TRBV4-3|-|TRBJ2-7|TRBD2
TGCGCCAGCAGCCCCGGACTAGCGGGAGAGGGACCCTACTACGAGCAGTACTTC
CASSPGLAGEGPYYEQYF
>TRBV7-9|-|TRBJ2-1|-
TGTGCCAGCCAGGGCGGTAGTTACAATGAGCAGTTCTTC
CASQGGSYNEQFF
>TRBV7-2|-|TRBJ2-5|TRBD1
TGTGCCAGCAGCCTACTGACAGGGGGCGCCGAGACCCAGTACTTC
CASSLLTGGAETQYF
>TRBV12-5|-|TRBJ2-2|-
TGTGCTAGTGGTTTGGCGGGGCCCGGGGAGCTGTTTTTT
CASGLAGPGELFF
>TRBV5-1|-|TRBJ2-1|TRBD1
TGCGCCAGCAGCTTGGCAGGGGGCGATTACAATGAGCAGTTCTTC
CASSLAGGDYNEQFF
>TRBV11-2|-|TRBJ2-7|-
TGTGCCAGCAGCTTTAGCTACGTTGTTTACGAGCAGTACTTC
CASSFSYVVYEQYF
>TRBV9|-|TRBJ2-3|-
TGTGCCAGCAGCACTCGAGGGGTCGGGAGCACAGATACGCAGTATTTT
CASSTRGVGSTDTQYF
>TRBV9|-|TRBJ2-7|TRBD1
TGTGCCAGCAGCGTAGGACAGGGGAACTCCTACGAGCAGTACTTC
CASSVGQGNSYEQYF
>TRBV4-1|-|TRBJ1-2|-
TGCGCCAGCAGCCAAGTTGCAGGTTCCCCCTATGGCTACACCTTC
CASSQVAGSPYGYTF
>TRBV30|once|TRBJ2-1|-
TGTGCCTGGAGTGTAGTAGGTGAGCAGTTCTTC
CAWSVVGEQFF
>TRBV3-1|-|TRBJ2-7|-
TGTGCCAGCAGCCAAGTAGGAGGGGGCGGGAGGATATCCGAGCAGTACTTC
CASSQVGGGGRISEQYF
>TRBV6-6|-|TRBJ1-1|-
TGTGCCAGCAGTTTCTGGGGGAAGAACACTGAAGCTTTCTTT
CASSFWGKNTEAFF
>TRBV5-4|-|TRBJ2-5|TRBD1
TGTGCCAGCAGCCGACCGGACAGGGACGTTCAAGAGACCCAGTACTTC
CASSRPDRDVQETQYF
>TRBV7-8|-|TRBJ2-7|TRBD1
TGTGCCAGCAGCTTAGGGGACAGGGGGCACAGGTACGAGCAGTACTTC
CASSLGDRGHRYEQYF
>TRBV11-2|-|TRBJ2-4|-
TGTGCCAGCAGCCAAGGACAAAACAAAAACATTCAGTACTTC
CASSQGQNKNIQYF
>TRBV9|-|TRBJ1-5|-
TGTGCCAGCAGCGGTACGGACAATCAGCCCCAGCATTTT
CASSGTDNQPQHF
>TRBV28|-|TRBJ2-7|-
TGTGCCAGCAGTTTCTCGGGACATCTCGGGGAGCAGTACTTC
CASSFSGHLGEQYF
>TRBV28|-|TRBJ2-5|-
TGTGCCAGCAGTTTACAGGACAGGGAGGGAATTTTTCGAGAGACCCAGTACTTC
CASSLQDREGIFRETQYF
>TRBV12-3/TRBV12-4|-|TRBJ2-7|-
TGTGCCAGCAGTTTAGCGGGGGGACCGAACTCCTACGAGCAGTACTTC
CASSLAGGPNSYEQYF
>TRBV20-1|-|TRBJ2-5|-
TGCAGTGCTCCCGCCCTGGGGAGCGGAGCAGAGACCCAGTACTTC
CSAPALGSGAETQYF
>TRBV5-1|-|TRBJ1-2|-
TGCGCCAGCAGCCGATCTATAGGGGGAAGGAGCGGCTATGGCTACACCTTC
CASSRSIGGRSGYGYTF
>TRBV5-4|-|TRBJ2-7|TRBD2
TGTGCCAGCAGCCCCGCCCGGGGCGGGGGATCCGAGCAGTACTTC
CASSPARGGGSEQYF
>TRBV20-1|-|TRBJ2-7|TRBD2
TGCAGTGCTAGAGATGGTAACGGGGGGAGCTCCTACGAGCAGTACTTC
CSARDGNGGSSYEQYF
>TRBV11-2|-|TRBJ2-5|-
TGTGCCAACCAAGAGACCCAGTACTTC
CANQETQYF
>TRBV20-1|-|TRBJ2-1|TRBD1
TGCAGTGCAACCGACGACAGGGACAATGAGCAGTTCTTC
CSATDDRDNEQFF
>TRBV9|-|TRBJ2-7|TRBD2
TGTGCCAGCAGCGTATCGGGGGAGGGTGTGTTTAGAAGCTACTTC
CASSVSGEGVFRSYF
>TRBV28|-|TRBJ1-1|TRBD1
TGTGCCAGCAGGTTCATCACAGGGGGCGGGAGAACTGAAGCTTTCTTT
CASRFITGGGRTEAFF
>TRBV6-5|-|TRBJ2-2|-
TGTGCCAGCAGTTACGTGGGCGGGATTGCCCCTTCGGGGGAGCTGTTTTTT
CASSYVGGIAPSGELFF
>TRBV4-3|-|TRBJ2-7|-
TGCGCCAGCAGCCAGGTCGACGGAGCAAACTACGAGCAGTACTTC
CASSQVDGANYEQYF
>TRBV5-1|-|TRBJ2-5|TRBD1
TGCGCCAGCAGCTTCGGGACAGGATTTGGGGAGACCCAGTACTTC
CASSFGTGFGETQYF
>TRBV27|-|TRBJ2-7|TRBD2
TGTGCCAGCAGTTTAGTTTCAGCGGGAGGGCCGTACGAGCAGTACTTC
CASSLVSAGGPYEQYF
>TRBV27|-|TRBJ2-1|-
TGTGCCAGCAGCCGGGGGAGCTCCTACAATGAGCAGTTCTTC
CASSRGSSYNEQFF
>TRBV9|-|TRBJ2-6|-
TGTGCCAGCAGCGTAGCTACAGGGTTCGGGGCCAACGTCCTGACTTTC
CASSVATGFGANVLTF
>TRBV20-1|-|TRBJ2-5|TRBD2
TGCAGTGCTAGAGATCAACTAGCGGTTCAAGAGACCCAGTACTTC
CSARDQLAVQETQYF
>TRBV13|-|TRBJ1-1|-
TGTGCCAGCAGCTTTACAGGGATGGAAGCTTTCTTT
CASSFTGMEAFF
>TRBV30|-|TRBJ2-2|-
TGTGCCTGGAGTGATGCGACTAGATTCTCCGGGGAGCTGTTTTTT
CAWSDATRFSGELFF
>TRBV27|once|TRBJ2-2|TRBD2
TGTGCCAGCACCCAGACTAGCGGGGGGGCCGTCGGGGAGCTGTTTTTT
CASTQTSGGAVGELFF
>TRBV30|-|TRBJ1-6|-
TGTGCCTGGAGTGTACCGGAGAAGGGAGTATGGAATTCACCCCTCCACTTT
CAWSVPEKGVWNSPLHF
>TRBV9|-|TRBJ2-5|-
TGTGCCAGCAGCGTAGACCCTATACTGCCCCAAGAGACCCAGTACTTC
CASSVDPILPQETQYF
>TRBV29-1|-|TRBJ2-3|TRBD2
TGCAGCGTTGAATTAGCGGGAGGGCGCACAGATACGCAGTATTTT
CSVELAGGRTDTQYF